Reported below is one T cell receptor beta chain. The data derive from a study of blood T cell repertoires in COVID-19. As for the study in general: COVID-19 samples collected from the United States, Italy and Spain covered acute and convalescent phases. T cells, B-cell-depleted T cells, or PBMCs provided the cDNA or gDNA that served as material.

The V end was cut by 0 bases, the J end by 5 bases, with 14 bases between. Germline lookup yields CDR1 SGHRS and CDR2 YFSETQ. The CDR3 has 15 amino acids. Profiling relied on immunoSEQ multiplex PCR, and the TCRdb table lists in-frame clones only, not all of them. Of some 91,000 clones in the sample, approximately 87% were seen once. The rearrangement joins TRBV5-1 to TRBJ2-5, with D perhaps TRBD2 (5 bases). The sequencing input was peripheral blood. The TCR sequence derives from a human donor in a cohort sampled during active COVID-19. The CDR3 here is CASSLDPAVPETQYF. The CDR3 region has the DNA TGCGCCAGCAGCTTGGATCCAGCGGTCCCCGAGACCCAGTACTTC.